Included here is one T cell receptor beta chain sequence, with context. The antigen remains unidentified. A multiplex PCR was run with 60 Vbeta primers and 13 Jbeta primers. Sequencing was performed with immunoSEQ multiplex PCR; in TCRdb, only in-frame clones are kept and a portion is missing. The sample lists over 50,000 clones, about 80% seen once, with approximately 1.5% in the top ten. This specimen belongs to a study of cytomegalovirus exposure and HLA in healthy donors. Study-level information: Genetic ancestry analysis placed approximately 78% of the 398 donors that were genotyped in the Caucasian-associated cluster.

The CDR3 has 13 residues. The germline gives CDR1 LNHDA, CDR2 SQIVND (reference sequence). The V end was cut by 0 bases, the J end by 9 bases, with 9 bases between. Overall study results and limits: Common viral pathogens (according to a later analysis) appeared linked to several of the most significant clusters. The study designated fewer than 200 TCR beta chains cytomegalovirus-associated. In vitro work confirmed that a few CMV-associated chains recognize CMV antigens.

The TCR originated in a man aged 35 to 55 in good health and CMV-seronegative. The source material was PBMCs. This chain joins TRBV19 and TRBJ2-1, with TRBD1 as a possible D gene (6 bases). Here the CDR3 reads CASSIDQGSEQFF. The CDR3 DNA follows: TGTGCCAGTAGTATAGATCAGGGGTCTGAGCAGTTCTTC.